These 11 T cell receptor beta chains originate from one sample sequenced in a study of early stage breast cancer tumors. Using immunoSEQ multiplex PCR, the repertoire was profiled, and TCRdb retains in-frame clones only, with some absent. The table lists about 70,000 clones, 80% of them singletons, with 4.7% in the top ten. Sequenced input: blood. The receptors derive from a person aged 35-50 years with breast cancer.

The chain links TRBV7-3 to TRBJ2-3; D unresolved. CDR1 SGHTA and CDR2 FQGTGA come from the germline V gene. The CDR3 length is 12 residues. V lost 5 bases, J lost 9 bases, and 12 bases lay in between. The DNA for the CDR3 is TGTGCCAGCAGCCGCGATAGGAAAACGCAGTATTTT. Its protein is CASSRDRKTQYF. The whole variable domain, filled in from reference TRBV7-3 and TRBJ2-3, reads GAGVSQTPSNKVTEKGKYVELRCDPISGHTALYWYRQSLGQGPEFLIYFQGTGAADDSGLPNDRFFAVRPEGSVSTLKIQRTERGDSAVYLCASSRDRKTQYFGPGTRLTVL.

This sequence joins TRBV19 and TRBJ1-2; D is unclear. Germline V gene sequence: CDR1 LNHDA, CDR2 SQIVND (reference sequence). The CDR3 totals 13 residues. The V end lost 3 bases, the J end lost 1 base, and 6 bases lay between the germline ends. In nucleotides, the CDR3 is TGTGCCAGTAGTATTGGCATTAACTATGGCTACACCTTC. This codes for CASSIGINYGYTF.

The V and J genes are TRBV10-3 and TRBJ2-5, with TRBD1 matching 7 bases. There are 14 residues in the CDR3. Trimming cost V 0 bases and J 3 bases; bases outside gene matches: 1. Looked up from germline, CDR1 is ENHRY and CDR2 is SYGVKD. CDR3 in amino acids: CAISESTGEETQYF. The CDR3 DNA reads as TGTGCCATCAGTGAGTCAACAGGGGAAGAGACCCAGTACTTC.

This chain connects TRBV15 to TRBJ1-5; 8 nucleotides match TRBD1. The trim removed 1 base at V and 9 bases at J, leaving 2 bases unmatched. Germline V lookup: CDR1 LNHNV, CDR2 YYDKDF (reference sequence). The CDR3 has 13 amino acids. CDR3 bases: TGTGCCACCAGCAGAGTTGACAGGGGGCCCCAGCATTTT. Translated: CATSRVDRGPQHF.

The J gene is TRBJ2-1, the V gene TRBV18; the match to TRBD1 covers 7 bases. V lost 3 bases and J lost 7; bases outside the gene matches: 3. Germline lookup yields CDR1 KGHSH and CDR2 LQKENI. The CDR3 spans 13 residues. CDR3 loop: CASSPGQPNEQFF. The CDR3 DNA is TGTGCCAGCTCACCGGGACAGCCTAATGAGCAGTTCTTC.

The CDR3 DNA follows: TGTGCCAGCACATTTCGGCAGTCTAACTATGGCTACACCTTC. The encoded protein is CASTFRQSNYGYTF. The J gene is TRBJ1-2, the V gene TRBV7-2, with D unresolved. V was pared by 7 bases and J by 0 bases, with 12 bases between. CDR3 size: 14 residues. CDR1 is SGHTA, CDR2 FQGNSA, per germline.

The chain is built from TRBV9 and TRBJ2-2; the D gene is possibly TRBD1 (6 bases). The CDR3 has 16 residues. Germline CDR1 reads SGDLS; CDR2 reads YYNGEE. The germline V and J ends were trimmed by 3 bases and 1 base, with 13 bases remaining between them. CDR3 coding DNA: TGTGCCAGCAGCGGCCCAGGGGCAGGGAACACCGGGGAGCTGTTTTTT. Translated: CASSGPGAGNTGELFF. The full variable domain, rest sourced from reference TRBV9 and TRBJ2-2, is DSGVTQTPKHLITATGQRVTLRCSPRSGDLSVYWYQQSLDQGLQFLIQYYNGEERAKGNILERFSAQQFPDLHSELNLSSLELGDSALYFCASSGPGAGNTGELFFGEGSRLTVL.

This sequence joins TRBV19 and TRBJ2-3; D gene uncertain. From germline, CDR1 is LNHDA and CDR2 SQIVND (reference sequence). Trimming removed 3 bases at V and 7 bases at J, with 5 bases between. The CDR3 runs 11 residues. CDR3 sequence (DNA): TGTGCCAGTAGTATGGGAAATACGCAGTATTTT. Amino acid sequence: CASSMGNTQYF.

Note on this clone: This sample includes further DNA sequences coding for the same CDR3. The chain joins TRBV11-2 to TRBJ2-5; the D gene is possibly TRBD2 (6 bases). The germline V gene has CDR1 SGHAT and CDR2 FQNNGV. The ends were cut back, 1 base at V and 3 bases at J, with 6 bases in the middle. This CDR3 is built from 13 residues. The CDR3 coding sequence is TGTGCCAGCAGCTTAGGGGGGGAAGAGACCCAGTACTTC. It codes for CASSLGGEETQYF.

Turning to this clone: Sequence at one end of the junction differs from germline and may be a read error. In nucleotides, the CDR3 is TGTGCCAGCAGGGTGAACTCTGAAGCTTTCTTT. It encodes CASRVNSEAFF. The chain carries TRBV6-1 and TRBJ1-1, with D hard to call. Looked up from germline, CDR1 is MNHNS and CDR2 is SASEGT. The CDR3 consists of 11 residues.

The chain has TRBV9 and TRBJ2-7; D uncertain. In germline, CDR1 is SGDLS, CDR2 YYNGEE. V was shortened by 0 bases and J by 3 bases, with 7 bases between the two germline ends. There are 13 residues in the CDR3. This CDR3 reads CASSVDVGYEQYF. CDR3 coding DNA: TGTGCCAGCAGCGTAGATGTAGGCTACGAGCAGTACTTC.